This TCR beta chain was sequenced in a study of T cell responses to AZD1222 COVID-19 vaccine. Whole-study findings and limits: Baseline seropositivity occurred in only 5 to 7 AZD1222 recipients. Rises in breadth and depth of Spike-specific TCRs came after two AZD1222 doses. The study sampled repertoires only after the peak T cell response.

The repertoire was sequenced with immunoSEQ multiplex PCR; TCRdb's copy has only in-frame clones and lacks some. The sample yields under 150,000 clones, 85% to 90% seen once. Germline CDR1 MNHEY, CDR2 SVGAGI. The junction had 8 bases not matched to a gene; V was cut back by 4 bases and J by 16 bases. This CDR3 region has 12 residues. Researchers grouped second doses given at about 4 or about 12 weeks into one pool. This clone has a handful of counts. Its antigen is unknown. This rearrangement joins TRBV6-5 to TRBJ2-1, with TRBD1 matching 9 bases. This TCR was recovered from an adult who received the AZD1222 COVID-19 vaccine. Sequenced here: peripheral blood, sampled 28 days after the second AZD1222 dose. CDR3 sequence (DNA): TGTGCCAGCAGTTTGGGACAGGGTCGTGTCTTCTTC. Translated, it gives CASSLGQGRVFF.